This T cell receptor (beta chain) was sequenced during a study of identical twins. General study results and limits: Zero-insertion results could be subject to partial confounding by invariant MAIT and iNKT cells. Sharing of beta out-of-frame sequences by twins showed a weaker excess. Cross-sectional statistical analysis, not tracking of the same donors, underpinned the conclusions.

This clonotype showed up just a few times. The antigen is not known. A single record per CDR3 protein comes from TCRdb applying MiXCR to the 5' RACE reads. There are 570,000 or so distinct CDR3 sequences in the sample; 9.6% occur only once, and more than 2.5% lies in the top ten. The CDR3 runs to 15 residues. V was clipped by 3 bases and J by 4 bases, with 14 bases between them. Germline V gives CDR1 WSHSY, CDR2 SAAADI. Healthy Caucasian individuals made up all the donors. The same data also went into a second study, on yellow fever vaccine responses in identical twins.

The sequence derives from a young woman in good health. Sequencing used PBMCs. V is TRBV10-2 and J is TRBJ2-3; TRBD1 might be the D (5 bases). CDR3 protein: CASSEWHLGADTQYF. CDR3 bases: TGCGCCAGCAGTGAATGGCACCTAGGGGCAGATACGCAGTATTTT.